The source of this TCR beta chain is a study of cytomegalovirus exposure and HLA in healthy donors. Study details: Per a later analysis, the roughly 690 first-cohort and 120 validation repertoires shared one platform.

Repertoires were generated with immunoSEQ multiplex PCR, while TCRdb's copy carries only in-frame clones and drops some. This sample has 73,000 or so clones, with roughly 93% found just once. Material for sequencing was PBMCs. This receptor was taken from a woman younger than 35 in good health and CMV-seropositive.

In nucleotides, the CDR3 is TGTGCCAGCAGCATGATCTCTAGCGGCATATCCGGCAATGAGCAGTTCTTC. It translates to CASSMISSGISGNEQFF. The J gene is TRBJ2-1, the V gene TRBV7-6; 7 bases fit TRBD2. V gave up 5 bases and J gave up 6 bases; unmatched junction bases: 16. In germline, CDR1 is SGHVS, CDR2 FNYEAQ. CDR3 length: 17 residues.